Presented here are 18 T cell receptor beta chains from one specimen sequenced in a study of graft-versus-host responses after intestinal transplantation. From the graft tissue, intraepithelial and lamina propria lymphocytes were released through processing. This table comes from immunoSEQ multiplex PCR, and its TCRdb copy is limited to in-frame clones, with some not included. The data hold some 14,000 clones, with about two thirds observed a single time. This specimen was ileum tissue, taken just under 700 days after intestinal transplantation. Receptors were obtained from a human patient who received an intestinal transplant, so some T cells may come from the graft donor.

The chain employs TRBV30 and TRBJ2-1; 9 bases are a match to TRBD1. This CDR3 contains 19 residues. Germline assignment: CDR1 GTSNPN and CDR2 SVGIG (reference sequence). J gave up 3 bases and V 7 bases, and 22 bases lay outside the gene matches. The CDR3 here is CASWWMGTGRGRNYNEQFF. CDR3 nucleotides: TGTGCCTCCTGGTGGATGGGGACAGGGAGGGGAAGGAACTACAATGAGCAGTTCTTC.

This clone was seen only once. The V call is TRBV9, the J call TRBJ2-1; 9 bases agree with TRBD2. Per the germline V gene, CDR1 is SGDLS and CDR2 is YYNGEE. CDR3 length equals 15 residues. With V trimmed by 0 bases and J by 12 bases, 10 bases remained unmatched. CDR3 protein: CASSVAVGSGGRQFF. For the CDR3, the DNA is TGTGCCAGCAGCGTAGCTGTGGGGAGCGGGGGGCGGCAGTTCTTC.

The rearrangement uses TRBV5-6 and TRBJ1-1, with D possibly being TRBD1 (6 bases). The V gene lost 5 bases and the J gene lost 5 bases, with 10 bases spanning the gap. Germline values: CDR1 SGHDT, CDR2 YYEEEE. The CDR3 runs to 12 residues. The DNA for the CDR3 is TGTGCCAGCAGTTCTCAGGGGACTGAAGCTTTCTTT. It codes for CASSSQGTEAFF.

The chain links TRBV30 to TRBJ2-1; TRBD1 matches at 7 bases. Germline V gene sequence: CDR1 GTSNPN, CDR2 SVGIG (reference sequence). This CDR3 region has 14 residues. The ends lost 5 bases at V and 0 bases at J; junction bases unmatched: 4. The CDR3, as DNA: TGTGCCTGGGTGGACAGGAGCTCCTACAATGAGCAGTTCTTC. Translation gives CAWVDRSSYNEQFF.

The V gene is TRBV7-8, the J gene TRBJ2-7; 8 nucleotides align to TRBD1. The V gene end was trimmed by 6 bases and the J gene end by 3 bases; junction bases not matched to a gene: 10. Germline values: CDR1 SGHVS, CDR2 FQNEAQ. The CDR3 extends over 15 amino acids. The CDR3 coding sequence is TGTGCCAGCAGAAGAGGGCAGGACAGGGTCTACGAGCAGTACTTC. It encodes CASRRGQDRVYEQYF.

This clone is labeled medium-sized. The chain carries TRBV6-6 and TRBJ2-7; D gene unclear. V lost 5 bases to trimming and J lost 0 bases, with 5 bases between them. Germline CDR1 MNHNY, CDR2 SVGAGI (reference sequence). The CDR3 has 12 amino acids. The CDR3 bases are TGTGCCAGCAGTGGTAGCTCCTACGAGCAGTACTTC. The encoded protein is CASSGSSYEQYF.

V usage is TRBV5-1 and J usage is TRBJ2-1, with 9 bases identical to TRBD1. The CDR3 is made up of 17 amino acids. The germline V gene encodes CDR1 SGHRS and CDR2 YFSETQ. Unmatched junction bases numbered 9, after V lost 0 bases and J lost 5 bases. The CDR3 DNA sequence: TGCGCCAGCAGCTTGGGCCTGACAGGGGGGAATAACAATGAGCAGTTCTTC. Encoded protein: CASSLGLTGGNNNEQFF.

The V and J genes are TRBV13 and TRBJ2-3; TRBD2 aligns across 7 bases. V dropped 5 bases and J dropped 1; count of bases not matched to a gene: 9. This CDR3 contains 16 residues. CDR1 is PRHDT, CDR2 FYEKMQ, per germline (reference sequence). DNA of the CDR3: TGTGCCAGCAGCCTCAGAAGCGGGGCCGGCACAGATACGCAGTATTTT. It yields the protein CASSLRSGAGTDTQYF.

The chain combines TRBV7-2 with TRBJ2-3; unclear D gene. The CDR3 runs 15 residues. From germline, CDR1 is SGHTA and CDR2 FQGNSA. V shed 1 base and J shed 1 base, with 9 bases lying between them. CDR3 coding DNA: TGTGCCAGCAGCTTAGTGGGCTCCGGCACAGATACGCAGTATTTT. Translating it yields CASSLVGSGTDTQYF.

This chain connects TRBV16 to TRBJ2-5; D perhaps matches TRBD2 (7 bases). The ends were cut back, 1 base at V and 1 base at J, with 10 bases in the middle. The germline V gene encodes CDR1 KGHSY and CDR2 FQNENV. The CDR3 is 15 amino acids. CDR3 bases: TGTGCCAGCAGCCAATACGGGGGGCGCCAAGAGACCCAGTACTTC. Protein product: CASSQYGGRQETQYF.

A few counts support this clone. The V call is TRBV18, the J call TRBJ1-6; 9 nucleotides match TRBD1. The CDR3 runs 15 residues. The ends lost 3 bases at V and 5 bases at J; junction bases unmatched: 2. Germline loops: CDR1 KGHSH, CDR2 LQKENI. Here the CDR3 DNA reads TGTGCCAGCTCACCGGGACAGGGAAATAATTCACCCCTCCACTTT. This translates into CASSPGQGNNSPLHF.

This clone was observed a few times. The chain joins TRBV6-4 to TRBJ2-3; 7 bases agree with TRBD1. CDR3 length: 14 residues. V was clipped by 0 bases and J by 4 bases; unmatched bases: 1. Per the germline V gene, CDR1 is MRHNA and CDR2 is SNTAGT. In DNA, the CDR3 is TGTGCCAGCAGTGACTCAGGGGGCGCAGATACGCAGTATTTT. Protein sequence: CASSDSGGADTQYF.

This clone was seen more than once but under ten times. The chain joins TRBV30 to TRBJ2-1; 16 bases match TRBD2. CDR3 length: 15 residues. The V gene's germline CDR1 is GTSNPN and CDR2 SVGIG (reference sequence). Trimming at V came to 2 bases and at J to 10 bases, leaving 5 bases not matched to a gene. Here the CDR3 DNA reads TGTGCCTGGAGTTCCGGGACTAGCGGGGGGGTGGAGCAGTTCTTC. This codes for CAWSSGTSGGVEQFF.

The chain joins TRBV6-1 to TRBJ1-5; the match to TRBD1 covers 8 bases. The CDR3 runs 16 residues. Germline V gives CDR1 MNHNS, CDR2 SASEGT. The trim removed 2 bases at V and 5 bases at J, leaving 8 bases unmatched. Here the CDR3 reads CASSENSGQGHQPQHF. In nucleotides, the CDR3 is TGTGCCAGCAGTGAAAATAGTGGACAGGGCCATCAGCCCCAGCATTTT.

The chain links TRBV2 to TRBJ2-7; 8 nucleotides align to TRBD2. Trimming removed 2 bases from V and 3 bases from J; junction bases left unmatched: 3. The CDR3 is made up of 14 amino acids. CDR1 and CDR2 (germline): SNHLY, FYNNEI. The CDR3 loop is CASSESLAVYEQYF. The CDR3 coding sequence is TGTGCCAGCAGTGAATCACTAGCGGTCTACGAGCAGTACTTC. The full variable domain, with the rest looked up from reference TRBV2 and TRBJ2-7, is EPEVTQTPSHQVTQMGQEVILRCVPISNHLYFYWYRQILGQKVEFLVSFYNNEISEKSEIFDDQFSVERPDGSNFTLKIRSTKLEDSAMYFCASSESLAVYEQYFGPGTRLTVT.

J is TRBJ1-2 and V is TRBV27; 10 positions match TRBD1. Germline CDR1 is MNHEY and CDR2 is SMNVEV (reference sequence). J was trimmed by 7 bases and V by 1 base; bases with no gene match: 0. The CDR3 totals 13 residues. The CDR3: CASSLWDRGGYTF. DNA of the CDR3: TGTGCCAGCAGTTTATGGGACAGGGGTGGCTACACCTTC.

The chain uses TRBV7-2 and TRBJ2-7; TRBD1 aligns across 7 bases. The CDR3 is 14 amino acids. The junction had 4 bases not matched to a gene; V was cut back by 1 base and J by 4 bases. Germline CDR1 and CDR2: SGHTA and FQGNSA. CDR3 nucleotide sequence: TGTGCCAGCAGCTTAGACAGGGGAACGTACGAGCAGTACTTC. It is translated as CASSLDRGTYEQYF.

This chain uses TRBV29-1 with TRBJ2-1; 9 bases fit TRBD2. CDR1 and CDR2 from the germline V gene are SQVTM and ANQGSEA. V trimming: 4 bases; J trimming: 15 bases; junction bases outside the gene matches: 10. The length of the CDR3 is 12 residues. The CDR3 coding sequence is TGCAGCGTTGTTCAGCGGGGGGCCTTGCGGTTCTTC. Protein sequence: CSVVQRGALRFF.